Below, 20 T cell receptor beta chains from the same sample are listed, as sequenced in a study of human T cells and chemical hapten exposure. TCRdb fed the RACE reads into MiXCR, producing one record per CDR3 protein. The table lists some 32,000 distinct CDR3 sequences, about 5% of them singletons. This sample's time point: patch test 3, about 24 weeks after DPC sensitization. Treatment in this sample: therapeutic diphenylcyclopropenone sensitization with weekly scalp DPC. Sequenced material: whole blood, taken in connection with sensitization to the hapten diphenylcyclopropenone (DPC). These receptors were obtained from a man younger than 40 with alopecia areata. Some clones in this sample may be carry-over from other donors' samples.

This clonotype was recorded many times. The V gene is TRBV4-3, the J gene TRBJ1-1; no clear D gene. V lost 1 base and J lost 3, with 6 bases in between. Per the germline V gene, CDR1 is LGHNA and CDR2 is YSLEER. The CDR3 is made up of 13 amino acids. CDR3 in amino acids: CASSQVGDTEAFF. The CDR3, as DNA: TGCGCCAGCAGCCAAGTCGGGGACACTGAAGCTTTCTTT.

This clonotype has ten or more counts. This chain joins TRBV24-1 and TRBJ1-2; no clear D gene. The ends were cut back, 3 bases at V and 1 base at J, with 8 bases in the middle. Germline lookup yields CDR1 KGHDR and CDR2 SFDVKD. The CDR3 consists of 14 residues. The CDR3 nucleotides are TGTGCCACCAGTGATGAACCTCATAACTATGGCTACACCTTC. It is translated as CATSDEPHNYGYTF.

This clonotype was observed many times. The J gene is TRBJ2-7, the V gene TRBV7-9, with 14 bases identical to TRBD2. The CDR3 is 17 residues long. Germline V gene data show CDR1 as SEHNR and CDR2 as FQNEAQ (reference sequence). J was trimmed by 6 bases and V by 4 bases; bases with no gene match: 11. CDR3 amino acids: CASSSGGLAGAVVEQYF. The CDR3, as DNA: TGTGCCAGCAGCTCCGGGGGACTAGCGGGAGCGGTTGTCGAGCAGTACTTC.

The table lists this clonotype with many counts. V usage is TRBV6-2 or TRBV6-3 and J usage is TRBJ2-3; TRBD2 agrees at 8 bases. V dropped 9 bases and J dropped 2; count of bases not matched to a gene: 22. Germline values: CDR1 MNHEY, CDR2 SVGEGT. The CDR3 has 19 amino acids. CDR3 nucleotides: TGTGCCAGTCCCAGGCCGGGGAGGGCTAGCGGGCCCGCCACAGATACGCAGTATTTT. This translates into CASPRPGRASGPATDTQYF.

This clonotype was seen many times. The chain recombines TRBV7-2 with TRBJ2-2, with 10 positions matching TRBD2. Germline V CDR1 and CDR2: SGHTA, FQGNSA. The V and J ends lost 1 base and 0 bases, in that order; junction bases with no gene match: 8. The CDR3 length is 19 residues. The CDR3 DNA reads as TGTGCCAGCAGCTTAGTATCCCTAGCGGGAGATACGAACACCGGGGAGCTGTTTTTT. Protein: CASSLVSLAGDTNTGELFF.

In its sample, this clonotype was seen many times. An end of the junction differs from the germline gene, which may be a read error. This rearrangement joins TRBV5-5 to TRBJ2-7; 9 nucleotides match TRBD1. The CDR3 is 13 amino acids. Per germline, CDR1 SGHKS and CDR2 YYEKEE (reference sequence). The CDR3 sequence: CASSLEGQGTPTF. The CDR3 DNA follows: TGTGCCAGCAGCTTGGAGGGACAGGGAACCCCTACCTTC.

The V call is TRBV9, the J call TRBJ1-4, with D tentatively TRBD1 (5 bases). The CDR3 sequence is 18 residues long. Germline V gene data show CDR1 as SGDLS and CDR2 as YYNGEE. Trimming took off 0 bases at V and 5 bases at J, with 20 bases between the two ends. The CDR3 protein is CASSVEMENGGANEKLFF. The CDR3, as DNA: TGTGCCAGCAGCGTAGAGATGGAGAATGGAGGGGCGAATGAAAAACTGTTTTTT.

This clonotype was seen at least ten times. This chain links TRBV27 with TRBJ2-2; D gene ambiguous. Trimming left V 8 bases short and J 1 base short, with 11 bases between. In germline, CDR1 is MNHEY, CDR2 SMNVEV (reference sequence). There are 14 residues in the CDR3. CDR3 loop: CASRPLRNTGELFF. CDR3 bases: TGTGCCAGCCGACCTCTCAGGAACACCGGGGAGCTGTTTTTT.

This clonotype was detected many times. J is TRBJ2-5 and V is TRBV12-3 or TRBV12-4, with D perhaps TRBD1 or TRBD2 (6 bases each). Trimming took off 4 bases at V and 0 bases at J, with 21 bases between the two ends. The CDR3 extends over 18 amino acids. CDR3 DNA: TGTGCCAGCAGTTGGGAGGTCTTCCAGGGGCCCTACCAAGAGACCCAGTACTTC. This codes for CASSWEVFQGPYQETQYF.

The rearrangement links TRBV28 to TRBJ1-2; weak D call: TRBD1 (6 bases). CDR3 length equals 12 residues. Germline assignment: CDR1 MDHEN and CDR2 SYDVKM. V lost 8 bases, J lost 2 bases, and 9 bases lay in between. CDR3 DNA sequence: TGTGCCAGCCTGACAGGCAACTATGGCTACACCTTC. Encoded protein: CASLTGNYGYTF.

The chain joins TRBV7-2 to TRBJ2-7; 10 bases are a match to TRBD2. The CDR3 runs to 15 residues. Losses at the gene ends were 1 base for V and 2 bases for J; bases not matched to a gene: 2. CDR1 SGHTA and CDR2 FQGNSA come from the germline V gene. CDR3: CASSLVLAGAYEQYF. In DNA form, the CDR3 reads TGTGCCAGCAGCTTAGTCCTAGCGGGGGCCTACGAGCAGTACTTC.

This clonotype was detected ten times or more. The gene calls are TRBV20-1 and TRBJ2-1; no clear D. CDR1 and CDR2 from the germline V gene are DFQATT and SNEGSKA (reference sequence). This CDR3 spans 15 amino acids. The V and J ends lost 1 base and 7 bases respectively, with 17 bases between them. Here the CDR3 reads CSARGLGLGTNEQFF. DNA of the CDR3: TGCAGTGCTAGAGGCTTAGGGCTTGGAACAAATGAGCAGTTCTTC.

This clonotype was detected many times. The CDR3 DNA follows: TGTGCCAGCAGCCGGCCGGGACTAGGTTCAGGGACCGGGGAGCTGTTTTTT. It translates to CASSRPGLGSGTGELFF. The V and J genes are TRBV6-5 and TRBJ2-2; 8 bases are shared with TRBD2. The CDR3 is 17 residues long. CDR1 is MNHEY, CDR2 SVGAGI, per germline. J gave up 5 bases and V 6 bases, and 14 bases lay outside the gene matches.

This clonotype was seen repeatedly, ten times or more. V gene TRBV30 combines with J gene TRBJ2-2; D not resolved. Germline values: CDR1 GTSNPN, CDR2 SVGIG (reference sequence). The CDR3 totals 14 residues. The V gene lost 4 bases and the J gene lost 5 bases, with 14 bases spanning the gap. In nucleotides, the CDR3 is TGTGCCTGGACCCTCCCGGGCGCTACCGGGGAGCTGTTTTTT. This sequence encodes CAWTLPGATGELFF.

This clonotype was counted at least ten times. The V and J genes are TRBV12-3 or TRBV12-4 and TRBJ1-5, with unresolved D. The V end was cut by 0 bases, the J end by 4 bases, with 4 bases between. The CDR3 length is 13 residues. The CDR3 DNA is TGTGCCAGCAGTTTAGCTGAGAATCAGCCCCAGCATTTT. This gives the protein CASSLAENQPQHF.

This clonotype was found many times. This chain links TRBV20-1 with TRBJ2-5; 9 nucleotides match TRBD1. Germline CDR1 and CDR2: DFQATT and SNEGSKA (reference sequence). V was pared by 4 bases and J by 3 bases, with 12 bases of the junction left unmatched. CDR3 length: 16 amino acids. The CDR3 sequence: CSATQTRDRVKETQYF. CDR3 bases: TGCAGTGCTACCCAAACTCGGGACAGGGTCAAAGAGACCCAGTACTTC.

This clonotype was seen many times. The CDR3 nucleotides are TGTGCCAGCACCACCATCCACCCCGTCCGGGCGGGCGATGAGCAGTTCTTC. Protein product: CASTTIHPVRAGDEQFF. The chain employs TRBV12-3 or TRBV12-4 and TRBJ2-1; TRBD2 might be the D (5 bases). The CDR3 loop spans 17 amino acids. Trimming left V 7 bases short and J 8 bases short, with 27 bases between.

In this sample, this clonotype turned up many times. The chain carries TRBV20-1 and TRBJ1-6, with D maybe TRBD1 (6 bases). The CDR3 runs to 16 residues. The V and J ends lost 0 bases and 9 bases respectively, with 18 bases between them. Germline V lookup: CDR1 DFQATT, CDR2 SNEGSKA (reference sequence). In nucleotides, the CDR3 is TGCAGTGCTAGAGAGGCGGAAGTGGGGGCGAGTTCACCCCTCCACTTT. Amino acid sequence: CSAREAEVGASSPLHF.

In its sample, this clonotype was seen many times. The rearrangement uses TRBV5-6 and TRBJ2-7; either TRBD1 or TRBD2 may fit D (5 bases each). Between the trimmed V and J ends, which lost 0 bases and 4 bases, there was a span of 14 bases. The CDR3 totals 15 residues. The germline CDR1 and CDR2 sequences are SGHDT and YYEEEE. In DNA, the CDR3 is TGTGCCAGCAGCTTGGCACCCGGTGGGGGTTACGAGCAGTACTTC. Translated: CASSLAPGGGYEQYF.

This clonotype was detected ten times or more. This chain links TRBV27 with TRBJ2-7; D uncertain. Deletions cut 5 bases from V and 5 bases from J, with 10 bases between. Per germline, CDR1 MNHEY and CDR2 SMNVEV (reference sequence). The CDR3 has 12 amino acids. For the CDR3, the DNA is TGTGCCAGCAGTCCCGAAGGCCACGAGCAGTACTTC. Translating gives CASSPEGHEQYF.